The 15 T cell receptor beta chains listed next were all sequenced from one sample in a study of cytomegalovirus exposure and HLA in healthy donors. PCR amplification relied on 60 Vbeta primers (plus 13 Jbeta primers). The method was immunoSEQ multiplex PCR; TCRdb's version includes in-frame clones alone and lacks a portion of them. Of about 170,000 clones in the sample, roughly 85% are singletons; the top ten hold approximately 2.5%. Material: PBMCs. The receptor source for this set is a man aged 25-40 years in good health and CMV-seropositive.

The genes are TRBV11-2 and TRBJ2-1, with a possible D match to TRBD1 (7 bases). The V end was cut by 6 bases, the J end by 4 bases, with 19 bases between. This CDR3 spans 16 amino acids. Per germline, CDR1 SGHAT and CDR2 FQNNGV. The CDR3 DNA follows: TGTGCCAGCAGTGAATGGGGGCAGGGGGGTTACAATGAGCAGTTCTTC. Amino acid sequence: CASSEWGQGGYNEQFF. The whole variable domain, filled in from reference TRBV11-2 and TRBJ2-1, reads EAGVAQSPRYKIIEKRQSVAFWCNPISGHATLYWYQQILGQGPKLLIQFQNNGVVDDSQLPKDRFSAERLKGVDSTLKIQPAKLEDSAVYLCASSEWGQGGYNEQFFGPGTRLTVL.

The chain links TRBV29-1 to TRBJ2-1; 7 bases agree with TRBD2. The length of the CDR3 is 16 residues. Germline V gene sequence: CDR1 SQVTM, CDR2 ANQGSEA. With 1 base clipped from V and 3 bases from J, the junction kept 9 bases outside the gene matches. The CDR3 is CSVEGTGTTYYNEQFF. The CDR3 region has the DNA TGCAGCGTTGAAGGAACCGGGACTACCTACTACAATGAGCAGTTCTTC.

The rearrangement joins TRBV19 to TRBJ1-5; D gene unclear. CDR1 and CDR2 (germline): LNHDA, SQIVND (reference sequence). V lost 2 bases, J lost 0 bases, and 11 bases lay in between. There are 16 residues in the CDR3. The CDR3 sequence is CASSILGQYSNQPQHF. The CDR3, as DNA: TGTGCCAGTAGTATACTGGGCCAGTATAGCAATCAGCCCCAGCATTTT.

The chain is built from TRBV11-3 and TRBJ1-3, with D hard to call. The CDR3 consists of 16 residues. Trimming stripped 5 bases from V and 0 bases from J, with 14 bases between. The V gene's germline CDR1 is SGHNT and CDR2 YENEEA. CDR3 protein: CASSTWAESSGNTIYF. DNA for the CDR3: TGTGCCAGCAGCACCTGGGCAGAGAGCTCTGGAAACACCATATATTTT.

J is TRBJ2-1 and V is TRBV29-1; D is perhaps TRBD1 (7 bases). The CDR3 length is 14 residues. Germline assignment: CDR1 SQVTM and CDR2 ANQGSEA. V was cut by 4 bases and J by 4 bases, with 14 bases left in between. The CDR3 nucleotides read TGCAGCGTTGGAGGAGGGGGCTTATACAATGAGCAGTTCTTC. Residues: CSVGGGGLYNEQFF.

The chain has TRBV7-9 and TRBJ2-3; 10 bases are a match to TRBD2. The CDR3 sequence is 15 residues long. V trimming: 5 bases; J trimming: 6 bases; junction bases outside the gene matches: 8. Germline loops: CDR1 SEHNR, CDR2 FQNEAQ (reference sequence). The CDR3 DNA reads as TGTGCCAGCAGCCGCCCGGCTAGCGGGAGCGATACGCAGTATTTT. It specifies CASSRPASGSDTQYF.

V is TRBV2 and J is TRBJ2-5; no reliable D call. Germline V gene data show CDR1 as SNHLY and CDR2 as FYNNEI. The germline V and J ends were trimmed by 3 bases and 1 base, with 6 bases remaining between them. The CDR3 is 13 residues long. CDR3 coding DNA: TGTGCCAGCAGTGACAGTACCCAAGAGACCCAGTACTTC. Its protein is CASSDSTQETQYF.

V usage is TRBV9 and J usage is TRBJ1-4; D is undetermined. Germline CDR1 SGDLS, CDR2 YYNGEE. This CDR3 spans 13 amino acids. V lost 3 bases, J lost 4 bases, and 7 bases lay in between. CDR3 protein: CASSAGINEKLFF. In DNA, the CDR3 is TGTGCCAGCAGCGCGGGGATTAATGAAAAACTGTTTTTT.

V is TRBV18 and J is TRBJ2-3, with 13 bases aligning to TRBD2. V was clipped by 0 bases and J by 3 bases; unmatched bases: 3. Germline CDR1 KGHSH, CDR2 LQKENI. There are 17 residues in the CDR3. The CDR3 nucleotides are TGTGCCAGCTCACCACCGGGACTAGCGGGAAGGACAGATACGCAGTATTTT. It is translated as CASSPPGLAGRTDTQYF.

This CDR3 is CASSIGRSNQPQHF. The CDR3 nucleotides are TGTGCCAGTAGTATCGGGAGAAGCAATCAGCCCCAGCATTTT. This chain connects TRBV19 to TRBJ1-5; no reliable D call. Trimming removed 3 bases at V and 1 base at J, with 7 bases between. Germline V gene data show CDR1 as LNHDA and CDR2 as SQIVND (reference sequence). This CDR3 is 14 amino acids long.

In its sample, this clone was seen a few times. The rearrangement uses TRBV7-2 and TRBJ2-2; 8 nucleotides match TRBD1. Germline V gene data show CDR1 as SGHTA and CDR2 as FQGNSA. There are 15 residues in the CDR3. V lost 1 base to trimming and J lost 7 bases; unmatched junction nucleotides: 5. This CDR3 is CASSLGTGLSGELFF. The CDR3 DNA reads as TGTGCCAGCAGCTTAGGGACAGGGTTGAGCGGGGAGCTGTTTTTT.

This clone has a single count. The chain combines TRBV7-2 with TRBJ2-5; 7 bases agree with TRBD1. CDR1 and CDR2 from the germline V gene are SGHTA and FQGNSA. This CDR3 comprises 14 residues. Trimming at V came to 6 bases and at J to 7 bases, leaving 11 bases not matched to a gene. CDR3 nucleotides: TGTGCCAGCAGATCCGGCCAGGGGGTGGCGACCCAGTACTTC. Translated: CASRSGQGVATQYF.

This chain uses TRBV18 with TRBJ2-7; D may be TRBD2 (5 bases). The germline V gene encodes CDR1 KGHSH and CDR2 LQKENI. V was clipped by 4 bases and J by 2 bases, with 12 bases between them. The CDR3 extends over 14 amino acids. CDR3 region: CASSRGLTAYEQYF. The CDR3, as DNA: TGTGCCAGCTCACGAGGACTGACTGCCTACGAGCAGTACTTC.

The J gene is TRBJ1-5, the V gene TRBV4-1; D ambiguous. CDR3 length equals 13 residues. Germline values: CDR1 MGHRA, CDR2 YSYEKL. Trimming removed 4 bases from V and 9 bases from J, with 13 bases in between. CDR3 residues: CASSPPGGGPQHF. Written as DNA, the CDR3 is TGCGCCAGCAGCCCCCCCGGTGGCGGGCCCCAGCATTTT.

The rearrangement joins TRBV7-2 to TRBJ2-1; D ambiguous. Germline V gives CDR1 SGHTA, CDR2 FQGNSA. Trimming left V 2 bases short and J 3 bases short, with 11 bases between. The CDR3 has 15 residues. The CDR3 sequence is CASSLKDTVYNEQFF. CDR3 bases: TGTGCCAGCAGCTTAAAGGATACAGTCTACAATGAGCAGTTCTTC. Combining the CDR3 with reference TRBV7-2 and TRBJ2-1 gives the whole variable domain GAGVSQSPSNKVTEKGKDVELRCDPISGHTALYWYRQSLGQGLEFLIYFQGNSAPDKSGLPSDRFSAERTGGSVSTLTIQRTQQEDSAVYLCASSLKDTVYNEQFFGPGTRLTVL.